The text below deals with one T cell receptor (beta chain). The CDR3 extends over 15 amino acids. The ends were cut back, 0 bases at V and 4 bases at J, with 13 bases in the middle. Germline CDR1 SGHRS, CDR2 YFSETQ. The data derive from a study of OX40 agonist ivuxolimab in advanced cancers. Here immunoSEQ multiplex PCR was the method, and the copy in TCRdb shows in-frame clones only, minus some. The sample consists of over 15,000 clones, around 83% of them appearing once. The source is an adult with an advanced solid tumor such as melanoma, head and neck, liver or kidney cancer. The chain recombines TRBV5-1 with TRBJ2-5; D is unclear. The specimen comprised CD4+ or CD8+ T cells sorted from blood, sampled in a trial of the OX40 agonist ivuxolimab. The CDR3 region has the DNA TGCGCCAGCAGCTTGGAGGTGGGTTTTCTAGAGACCCAGTACTTC. Translating it yields CASSLEVGFLETQYF.